The text below deals with one T cell receptor beta chain. Antigen: not known. The data are from a study of CD8 T cells in Susac syndrome. Overall study context: At the time of blood draw, patients with Susac syndrome were therapy-naive, receiving corticosteroids, or receiving intravenous immunoglobulin alone. Findings and caveats of the study: In Susac syndrome, CD8+ expansion was highest in TEMRA and active disease.

TEMRA cells were enriched by FACS, and CD4+ and CD8+ T cells were negatively isolated. The V gene lost 2 bases and the J gene lost 0 bases, with 8 bases spanning the gap. Germline lookup yields CDR1 SGHRS and CDR2 YFSETQ. This CDR3 is built from 14 residues. About 0.45 to 1 ug RNA was reverse transcribed with random hexamers. Coverage of TCR beta CDR3 amplification by immunoSEQ multiplex PCR extended to 54 Vbeta and 13 Jbeta. TCRdb used MiXCR to reprocess the immunoSEQ multiplex PCR reads, holding one entry per CDR3 protein. The profile covers about 120,000 distinct CDR3 sequences, with roughly 94% appearing a single time and about 0.3% taken by the ten largest.

The chain employs TRBV5-1 and TRBJ1-1; D ambiguous. This clonotype originated in a human donor with Susac syndrome. Specimen: CD8+ T cells from PBMCs. The CDR3 spells CASSLNGVNTEAFF. The CDR3 DNA is TGCGCCAGCAGCTTAAATGGGGTGAACACTGAAGCTTTCTTT. Filled out from reference TRBV5-1 and TRBJ1-1, the complete variable domain reads KAGVTQTPRYLIKTRGQQVTLSCSPISGHRSVSWYQQTPGQGLQFLFEYFSETQRNKGNFPGRFSGRQFSNSRSEMNVSTLELGDSALYLCASSLNGVNTEAFFGQGTRLTVV.